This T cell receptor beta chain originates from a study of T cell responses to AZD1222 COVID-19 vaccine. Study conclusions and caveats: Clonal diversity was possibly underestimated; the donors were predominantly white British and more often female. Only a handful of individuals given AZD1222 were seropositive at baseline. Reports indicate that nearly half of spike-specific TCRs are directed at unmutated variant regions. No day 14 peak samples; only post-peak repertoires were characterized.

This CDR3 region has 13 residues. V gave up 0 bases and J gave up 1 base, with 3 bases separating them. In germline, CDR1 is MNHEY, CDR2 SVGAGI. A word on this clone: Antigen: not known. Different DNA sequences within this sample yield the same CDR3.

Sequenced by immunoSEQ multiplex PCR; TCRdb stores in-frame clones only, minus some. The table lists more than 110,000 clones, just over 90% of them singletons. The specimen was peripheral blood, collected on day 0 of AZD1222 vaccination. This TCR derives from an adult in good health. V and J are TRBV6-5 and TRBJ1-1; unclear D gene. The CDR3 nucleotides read TGTGCCAGCAGTTACTCCCGGAACACTGAAGCTTTCTTT. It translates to CASSYSRNTEAFF.